This T cell receptor beta chain was sequenced in a study of blood T cells in healthy people across ages. Study context: About one barcoded beta molecule per two T cells came from capture by template switching.

Per sample, extraction of total RNA gave at least 5.5 micrograms in every case. A second PCR, run for roughly 7 to 11 cycles, used a sample-barcoded 5' primer plus a J-beta primer mix. TCRdb called the 5' RACE reads again in MiXCR, with one record for every CDR3 protein. The table records 800,000 or so distinct CDR3 sequences, just under 25% of them present only once. This CDR3 is 15 amino acids long. V was pared by 3 bases and J by 8 bases, with 17 bases between. The germline gives CDR1 SGHTA, CDR2 FQGTGA. This sample also appeared in a second study, on T cells of mothers and their children. From that report: Using the M1S primer, the second PCR added sample barcodes along with 2-4 random nucleotides. The study found thymic selection shapes TCR recombination output similarly in related and unrelated pairs.

This receptor was identified in a boy aged 5-17 years in good health. The source material was blood. The chain combines TRBV7-3 with TRBJ2-1, with a weak D call TRBD2 (6 bases). CDR3 nucleotides: TGTGCCAGCAGCTTGGCCGGGAGCAACATGTATGAGCAGTTCTTC. As protein: CASSLAGSNMYEQFF.